One sample yielded the 9 T cell receptor beta chains listed below, sequenced in a study of PD-1 blockade in classical Hodgkin lymphoma. Exposure to brentuximab vedotin varied, and each patient had relapsed following autologous stem cell transplantation. Clones were sequenced by immunoSEQ multiplex PCR, and TCRdb holds only the in-frame ones, with some missing. The sample contains around 6,700 clones, about 74% of which appear only once. Sample: peripheral blood mononuclear cells (PBMCs), taken at baseline. These receptors were collected from a human donor with classical Hodgkin lymphoma.

This rearrangement joins TRBV10-3 to TRBJ2-2; D could derive from TRBD1 or TRBD2 (5 bases each). There are 15 residues in the CDR3. Deletions cut 10 bases from V and 5 bases from J, with 20 bases between. CDR1 is ENHRY and CDR2 is SYGVKD in the germline V gene. The CDR3 DNA reads TGTGCCACCGGACCTAACGGGGCGACGACCGGGGAGCTGTTTTTT. Its protein is CATGPNGATTGELFF.

The V call is TRBV19, the J call TRBJ2-7; 9 nucleotides align to TRBD2. The CDR3 is made up of 12 amino acids. In germline, CDR1 is LNHDA, CDR2 SQIVND (reference sequence). Trimming removed 5 bases from V and 7 bases from J; junction bases left unmatched: 3. As DNA, the CDR3 is TGTGCCAGTAGTCTAGCGGGACAGGAGCAGTACTTC. Protein product: CASSLAGQEQYF.

The rearrangement links TRBV7-9 to TRBJ2-1; no reliable D call. The CDR3 covers 14 residues. V lost 4 bases and J 6 bases, leaving 13 bases between the germline ends. In germline, CDR1 is SEHNR, CDR2 FQNEAQ (reference sequence). CDR3 nucleotide sequence: TGTGCCAGCAGCTCCCGTCCCATCCTCAATGAGCAGTTCTTC. Translated, it gives CASSSRPILNEQFF.

This sequence joins TRBV4-3 and TRBJ2-1; D is undetermined. This CDR3 is 16 amino acids long. The germline gives CDR1 LGHNA, CDR2 YSLEER. Trimming stripped 0 bases from V and 0 bases from J, with 9 bases between. The CDR3 reads CASSQENTPSYNEQFF. In nucleotides, the CDR3 is TGCGCCAGCAGCCAAGAGAACACTCCCTCCTACAATGAGCAGTTCTTC.

The rearrangement uses TRBV2 and TRBJ2-7, with no clear D. This CDR3 region has 15 residues. V was clipped by 3 bases and J by 0 bases, with 12 bases between them. Germline V CDR1 and CDR2: SNHLY, FYNNEI. The CDR3 spells CASSDSGRPSYEQYF. CDR3 nucleotide sequence: TGTGCCAGCAGTGACTCGGGCCGACCCTCCTACGAGCAGTACTTC.

The rearrangement links TRBV7-9 to TRBJ2-1; D is unclear. The CDR3 sequence is 12 residues long. Germline V lookup: CDR1 SEHNR, CDR2 FQNEAQ (reference sequence). The ends were cut back, 4 bases at V and 11 bases at J, with 12 bases in the middle. As DNA, the CDR3 is TGTGCCAGCAGCTCGGAGACACAACAGCAGTTCTTC. It codes for CASSSETQQQFF.

The chain links TRBV5-4 to TRBJ2-5; D ambiguous. This CDR3 contains 12 residues. Germline CDR1 is SGHNT and CDR2 is YYREEE (reference sequence). V was shortened by 4 bases and J by 2 bases, with 6 bases between the two germline ends. The CDR3 reads CASSLRQETQYF. In DNA, the CDR3 is TGTGCCAGCAGCCTTCGACAAGAGACCCAGTACTTC. The complete variable domain, with remaining parts taken from reference TRBV5-4 and TRBJ2-5, reads ETGVTQSPTHLIKTRGQQVTLRCSSQSGHNTVSWYQQALGQGPQFIFQYYREEENGRGNFPPRFSGLQFPNYSSELNVNALELDDSALYLCASSLRQETQYFGPGTRLLVL.

The rearrangement joins TRBV30 to TRBJ1-1, with TRBD1 as a possible D gene (6 bases). CDR1 is GTSNPN and CDR2 is SVGIG in the germline V gene (reference sequence). The CDR3 totals 12 residues. Trimming shortened V by 4 bases and J by 5 bases, and 11 bases separated the two germline ends. In nucleotides, the CDR3 is TGTGCCTGGAACGGACAGTCTACTGAAGCTTTCTTT. Translating it yields CAWNGQSTEAFF.

This clone was seen more than once but under ten times. V gene TRBV2 combines with J gene TRBJ1-5, with D hard to call. V lost 4 bases, J lost 0 bases, and 10 bases lay in between. The CDR3 contains 15 residues. Germline CDR1 and CDR2: SNHLY and FYNNEI. The DNA for the CDR3 is TGTGCCAGCAGTGCTAGGGATTATAGCAATCAGCCCCAGCATTTT. It specifies CASSARDYSNQPQHF.